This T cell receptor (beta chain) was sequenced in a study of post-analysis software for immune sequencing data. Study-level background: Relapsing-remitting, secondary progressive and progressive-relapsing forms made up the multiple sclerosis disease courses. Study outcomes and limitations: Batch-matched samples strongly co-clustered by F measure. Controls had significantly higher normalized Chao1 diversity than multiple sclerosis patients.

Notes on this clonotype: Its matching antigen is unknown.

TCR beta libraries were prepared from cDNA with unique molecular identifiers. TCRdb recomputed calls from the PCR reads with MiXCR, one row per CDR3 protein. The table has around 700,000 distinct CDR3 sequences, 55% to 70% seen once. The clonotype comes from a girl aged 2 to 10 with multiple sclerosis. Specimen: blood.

In DNA form, the CDR3 reads TGTGCCAGCTCACCCCAGGGGGGGAAAAGCTCCTACAATGAGCAGTTCTTC. It encodes CASSPQGGKSSYNEQFF. This chain uses TRBV18 with TRBJ2-1; possibly TRBD1 or TRBD2 for D (7 bases each). The germline gives CDR1 KGHSH, CDR2 LQKENI. The CDR3 covers 17 residues. Trimming pared 3 bases from V and 0 bases from J, leaving 15 bases between.